The 30 T cell receptor beta chains below all came from one sample that was sequenced in a study of T cell responses to AZD1222 COVID-19 vaccine. Some clones are missing from TCRdb's copy, which holds only in-frame ones; the method was immunoSEQ multiplex PCR. The table lists over 85,000 clones, 70% to 90% of them singletons. This specimen consisted of peripheral blood, obtained 28 days after the second AZD1222 dose. These TCRs come from an adult who received the AZD1222 COVID-19 vaccine.

This clone was detected once. V and J are TRBV5-1 and TRBJ2-7; perhaps TRBD2 as D (6 bases). The length of the CDR3 is 16 residues. V lost 4 bases and J lost 5, with 22 bases in between. Germline loops: CDR1 SGHRS, CDR2 YFSETQ. The CDR3, as DNA: TGCGCCAGCAGCGTGGGGACCGCTATCGGGAGCGACGAGCAGTACTTC. Translation gives CASSVGTAIGSDEQYF.

The chain employs TRBV5-1 and TRBJ1-5; perhaps TRBD1 as D (5 bases). This CDR3 has 17 amino acids. Germline assignment: CDR1 SGHRS and CDR2 YFSETQ. The V gene lost 3 bases and the J gene lost 7 bases, with 23 bases spanning the gap. The CDR3 DNA follows: TGCGCCAGCAGCTCCGTCCCTAGTGGCCAGGGCTTCCAGCCCCAGCATTTT. This translates into CASSSVPSGQGFQPQHF.

The J gene is TRBJ2-1, the V gene TRBV11-2, with TRBD2 matching over 11 bases. V lost 4 bases and J lost 4; bases outside the gene matches: 3. In germline, CDR1 is SGHAT, CDR2 FQNNGV. The CDR3 runs 15 residues. This CDR3 reads CASSYSGGEYNEQFF. The CDR3 DNA reads as TGTGCCAGCAGCTATAGCGGGGGGGAGTACAATGAGCAGTTCTTC.

The gene calls are TRBV29-1 and TRBJ1-2; no reliable D call. The CDR3 extends over 11 amino acids. Germline V gives CDR1 SQVTM, CDR2 ANQGSEA. Trimming left V 1 base short and J 8 bases short, with 8 bases between. For the CDR3, the DNA is TGCAGCGTTGAAGGAAGGAGGGGCTACACCTTC. It codes for CSVEGRRGYTF.

The chain joins TRBV10-1 to TRBJ2-2, with D perhaps matching TRBD2 (6 bases). CDR1 and CDR2 from the germline V gene are WNHNN and SYGVQD (reference sequence). The V and J ends lost 4 bases and 3 bases respectively, with 12 bases between them. The CDR3 totals 15 residues. This CDR3 is CASSVGGVYTGELFF. The CDR3 DNA reads TGCGCCAGCAGTGTAGGAGGGGTCTACACCGGGGAGCTGTTTTTT.

The chain joins TRBV7-9 to TRBJ1-1; D perhaps matches TRBD1 (5 bases). The germline V gene has CDR1 SEHNR and CDR2 FQNEAQ (reference sequence). V was trimmed by 0 bases and J by 10 bases, leaving 18 bases between them. This CDR3 spans 15 amino acids. CDR3 sequence reads: CASSLATTGPAGAFF. CDR3 coding DNA: TGTGCCAGCAGCTTAGCGACAACAGGCCCGGCGGGAGCTTTCTTT.

The J gene is TRBJ1-1, the V gene TRBV28, with D maybe TRBD1 (6 bases). The CDR3 length is 16 residues. V was shortened by 7 bases and J by 1 base, with 19 bases between the two germline ends. The V gene's germline CDR1 is MDHEN and CDR2 SYDVKM. CDR3 sequence: CASTEGGLRGNTEAFF. CDR3 DNA: TGTGCCAGCACCGAGGGGGGCCTGAGAGGGAACACTGAAGCTTTCTTT. The variable domain in full, completed from reference TRBV28 and TRBJ1-1, reads DVKVTQSSRYLVKRTGEKVFLECVQDMDHENMFWYRQDPGLGLRLIYFSYDVKMKEKGDIPEGYSVSREKKERFSLILESASTNQTSMYLCASTEGGLRGNTEAFFGQGTRLTVV.

The genes are TRBV3-1 (or the pseudogene TRBV3-2) and TRBJ2-7; 11 bases match TRBD2. Germline lookup yields CDR1 LGHDT and CDR2 YNNKEL (reference sequence). The V gene end was trimmed by 4 bases and the J gene end by 7 bases; junction bases not matched to a gene: 12. The CDR3 runs 16 residues. In DNA, the CDR3 is TGTGCCAGCAGCCGCAATCCCGGGACTAGCGGTCGGGAGCAGTACTTC. Protein sequence: CASSRNPGTSGREQYF.

This sequence joins TRBV15 and TRBJ2-3; 16 positions match TRBD2. Germline V gene lookup returns CDR1 LNHNV and CDR2 YYDKDF (reference sequence). The CDR3 is 16 amino acids. V was pared by 4 bases and J by 3 bases, with 1 base of the junction left unmatched. CDR3: CATSKGLAGGTDTQYF. The CDR3 region has the DNA TGTGCCACCAGCAAGGGACTAGCGGGGGGGACAGATACGCAGTATTTT.

This clone was detected only once. V gene TRBV30 combines with J gene TRBJ1-2, with a tentative D call TRBD1 (5 bases). Trimming removed 4 bases at V and 2 bases at J, with 14 bases between. In germline, CDR1 is GTSNPN, CDR2 SVGIG (reference sequence). This CDR3 spans 14 amino acids. The CDR3 coding sequence is TGTGCCTGGACGGACAAACAAACAAACTATGGCTACACCTTC. Residues: CAWTDKQTNYGYTF. Full variable domain (rest looked up from reference TRBV30 and TRBJ1-2): SQTIHQWPATLVQPVGSPLSLECTVEGTSNPNLYWYRQAAGRGLQLLFYSVGIGQISSEVPQNLSASRPQDRQFILSSKKLLLSDSGFYLCAWTDKQTNYGYTFGSGTRLTVV.

CDR3 in DNA: TGTGCCACCAGTGGCGGGGGGGGCCGGCAAGAGACCCAGTACTTC. It is translated as CATSGGGGRQETQYF. The chain has TRBV24-1 and TRBJ2-5; TRBD2 matches 9 bases. CDR1 and CDR2 from the germline V gene are KGHDR and SFDVKD. Trimming cost V 5 bases and J 2 bases; bases outside gene matches: 5. There are 15 residues in the CDR3.

The rearrangement uses TRBV6-7 and TRBJ1-1; D is undetermined. TRBV6-7 counts as an open reading frame of uncertain function. CDR3 length: 17 residues. V lost 4 bases, J lost 3 bases, and 21 bases lay in between. CDR3 region: CASSSREPASPDTEAFF. The CDR3 DNA reads TGTGCCAGCAGTTCGAGGGAACCTGCCAGCCCGGACACTGAAGCTTTCTTT.

This chain uses TRBV20-1 with TRBJ2-7; no definite D call. The CDR3 extends over 11 amino acids. The germline CDR1 and CDR2 sequences are DFQATT and SNEGSKA (reference sequence). V lost 3 bases, J lost 3 bases, and 6 bases lay in between. DNA of the CDR3: TGCAGTGCTAGCGGATACTACGAGCAGTACTTC. Its protein is CSASGYYEQYF.

This rearrangement joins TRBV24-1 to TRBJ2-1; 9 nucleotides agree with TRBD1. CDR3 length: 15 residues. V dropped 3 bases and J dropped 9; count of bases not matched to a gene: 8. Germline loops: CDR1 KGHDR, CDR2 SFDVKD. CDR3 in DNA: TGTGCCACCAGTGATCGAAGGACAGGGGCACGTGAGCAGTTCTTC. It is translated as CATSDRRTGAREQFF.

This chain connects TRBV4-1 to TRBJ1-5; 8 nucleotides align to TRBD1. The CDR3 runs 16 residues. Trimming cost V 4 bases and J 2 bases; bases outside gene matches: 7. Per germline, CDR1 MGHRA and CDR2 YSYEKL. The CDR3: CASSPLGQGGNQPQHF. The CDR3 region has the DNA TGCGCCAGCAGCCCGCTCGGACAGGGCGGCAATCAGCCCCAGCATTTT.

This chain connects TRBV2 to TRBJ1-2, with 9 positions matching TRBD1. The CDR3 contains 13 residues. Per germline, CDR1 SNHLY and CDR2 FYNNEI. Trimming at V came to 10 bases and at J to 3 bases, leaving 6 bases not matched to a gene. The CDR3 reads CATRQGEDYGYTF. The CDR3 DNA reads TGTGCCACCCGACAGGGGGAGGACTATGGCTACACCTTC.

This chain connects TRBV27 to TRBJ1-1, with 9 positions matching TRBD1. The CDR3 is 13 residues long. Trimming cost V 6 bases and J 4 bases; bases outside gene matches: 3. The germline gives CDR1 MNHEY, CDR2 SMNVEV (reference sequence). CDR3 residues: CASSVDRGTEAFF. The CDR3 bases are TGTGCCAGCAGCGTGGACAGGGGCACTGAAGCTTTCTTT.

J is TRBJ2-6 and V is TRBV6-1; D ambiguous. CDR3 length equals 14 residues. Trimming took 8 bases from V and 2 from J, leaving 10 bases between them. CDR1 and CDR2 from the germline V gene are MNHNS and SASEGT. This CDR3 reads CASRSPAGANVLTF. Here the CDR3 DNA reads TGTGCCAGCCGTAGTCCGGCTGGGGCCAACGTCCTGACTTTC.

This clone occurred once. This chain uses TRBV18 with TRBJ2-5, with D perhaps matching TRBD2 (6 bases). The germline V gene has CDR1 KGHSH and CDR2 LQKENI. Deletions cut 6 bases from V and 0 bases from J, with 14 bases between. The length of the CDR3 is 15 residues. The CDR3 region has the DNA TGTGCCAGCTCCCGCGGGGAAGCGGACCAAGAGACCCAGTACTTC. It specifies CASSRGEADQETQYF.

This clone appeared a single time. The V call is TRBV29-1, the J call TRBJ1-4, with D uncertain. V was cut by 0 bases and J by 10 bases, with 6 bases left in between. The CDR3 totals 11 residues. Germline CDR1 and CDR2: SQVTM and ANQGSEA. The CDR3 sequence is CSVEDMGKLFF. CDR3 bases: TGCAGCGTTGAAGATATGGGAAAACTGTTTTTT.

V is TRBV18 and J is TRBJ2-3; the D gene is possibly TRBD2 (6 bases). Germline-derived CDR1 and CDR2 are KGHSH and LQKENI. The CDR3 is 15 residues long. V lost 6 bases and J 1 base, leaving 14 bases between the germline ends. This CDR3 is CASSPKGGGTDTQYF. The CDR3 bases are TGTGCCAGCTCCCCCAAGGGCGGGGGCACAGATACGCAGTATTTT.

The rearrangement links TRBV5-1 to TRBJ2-4, with a possible D match to TRBD1 (6 bases). V gave up 4 bases and J gave up 7 bases, with 15 bases separating them. The CDR3 is 14 amino acids. CDR1 and CDR2 from the germline V gene are SGHRS and YFSETQ. DNA of the CDR3: TGCGCCAGCAGCCAGACAGGTCATGATAACATTCAGTACTTC. Translation gives CASSQTGHDNIQYF.

This chain connects TRBV7-8 to TRBJ2-2; D uncertain. V gave up 4 bases and J gave up 2 bases, with 8 bases separating them. The germline V gene encodes CDR1 SGHVS and CDR2 FQNEAQ. This CDR3 spans 14 amino acids. CDR3 loop: CASSSTTNTGELFF. For the CDR3, the DNA is TGTGCCAGCAGCTCCACTACCAACACCGGGGAGCTGTTTTTT.

This CDR3 reads CASKGTQGNPEAFF. In DNA form, the CDR3 reads TGTGCCAGCAAGGGAACACAGGGTAACCCTGAAGCTTTCTTT. This chain connects TRBV2 to TRBJ1-1; the D gene is possibly TRBD1 (6 bases). CDR1 SNHLY and CDR2 FYNNEI come from the germline V gene. The V and J ends lost 7 bases and 6 bases respectively, with 18 bases between them. The CDR3 contains 14 residues.

The chain couples TRBV5-1 to TRBJ2-5, with a weak D call TRBD2 (5 bases). V dropped 2 bases and J dropped 2 bases, with 7 bases sitting between them. CDR3 length equals 13 residues. Germline assignment: CDR1 SGHRS and CDR2 YFSETQ. The CDR3 region is CASSFREQETQYF. Here the CDR3 DNA reads TGCGCCAGCAGCTTCCGGGAACAAGAGACCCAGTACTTC.

This clone was detected only once. V and J are TRBV30 and TRBJ1-4; 9 positions agree with TRBD1. The CDR3 contains 14 residues. With V trimmed by 2 bases and J by 8 bases, 6 bases remained unmatched. Germline V gene sequence: CDR1 GTSNPN, CDR2 SVGIG (reference sequence). DNA of the CDR3: TGTGCCTGGAGTCAAGGACAGGGGACAGAAAAACTGTTTTTT. Translating gives CAWSQGQGTEKLFF.

This clone was seen just once. The chain carries TRBV6-5 and TRBJ2-5, with D hard to call. This CDR3 has 11 residues. Germline loops: CDR1 MNHEY, CDR2 SVGAGI. V gave up 6 bases and J gave up 9 bases, with 11 bases separating them. In nucleotides, the CDR3 is TGTGCCAGCAGAAAAGGGATGGCCCAGTACTTC. The encoded protein is CASRKGMAQYF.

This rearrangement joins TRBV5-1 to TRBJ2-1, with 9 positions matching TRBD1. CDR1 and CDR2 from the germline V gene are SGHRS and YFSETQ. This CDR3 is 15 amino acids long. The ends lost 4 bases at V and 5 bases at J; junction bases unmatched: 7. The CDR3 DNA reads as TGCGCCAGCAGCGGACCGGGACAGGGAAACAATGAGCAGTTCTTC. Its protein product is CASSGPGQGNNEQFF.

The V call is TRBV10-3, the J call TRBJ2-7, with TRBD2 matching 9 bases. CDR1 is ENHRY, CDR2 SYGVKD, per germline. Trimming took 10 bases from V and 2 from J; bases not matched to a gene: 3. The CDR3 runs 12 residues. CDR3 sequence reads: CASSGRAYEQYF. CDR3 nucleotides: TGTGCCAGTAGCGGGAGAGCCTACGAGCAGTACTTC.

V is TRBV27 and J is TRBJ1-5; TRBD1 is a possible D gene (6 bases). The germline V gene encodes CDR1 MNHEY and CDR2 SMNVEV (reference sequence). The CDR3 extends over 15 amino acids. V was pared by 6 bases and J by 11 bases, with 23 bases between. This CDR3 reads CASRMEATGKMAQHF. The CDR3 nucleotides are TGTGCCAGCAGGATGGAGGCCACAGGGAAAATGGCCCAGCATTTT.